This is a list of T cell receptor beta chains from one sample in a study of blood T cell repertoires in COVID-19. The method was immunoSEQ multiplex PCR; TCRdb's version includes in-frame clones alone and lacks a portion of them. Among about 13,000 clones listed, roughly 90% were seen once. Specimen: peripheral blood. These receptors were collected from a human donor with active COVID-19. The donor label of this sample is uncertain. CDR3s include the opening cysteine and the closing phenylalanine or tryptophan. D genes are given only for firm matches. Part of the rows lack a size; the others show once, few, many or a class for expanded clones.

clone_size: NA; d_call: TRBD2; v_call: TRBV5-4; j_call: TRBJ2-7; cdr3_nt: TGTGCCAGCAGCTTGACGGGGGGTAACGAGCAGTACTTC; cdr3_aa: CASSLTGGNEQYF
clone_size: once; d_call: NA; v_call: TRBV2; j_call: TRBJ1-2; cdr3_nt: TGTGCCAGCAGTGAGCAACAGCTGGGCACTAACTATGGCTACACCTTC; cdr3_aa: CASSEQQLGTNYGYTF
clone_size: NA; d_call: NA; v_call: TRBV20-1; j_call: TRBJ1-5; cdr3_nt: TGCAGTGCTAGTTGGACAGAGAATCAGCCCCAGCATTTT; cdr3_aa: CSASWTENQPQHF
clone_size: once; d_call: NA; v_call: TRBV19; j_call: TRBJ1-6; cdr3_nt: TGTGCCAGTAGTATTGGATCGGAGAATTCACCCCTCCACTTT; cdr3_aa: CASSIGSENSPLHF
clone_size: once; d_call: TRBD2; v_call: TRBV7-8; j_call: TRBJ2-1; cdr3_nt: TGTGCCAGCAGCTTAGCGGTGACTAGCGGCAACAATGAGCAGTTCTTC; cdr3_aa: CASSLAVTSGNNEQFF
clone_size: NA; d_call: TRBD2; v_call: TRBV27; j_call: TRBJ2-1; cdr3_nt: TGTGCCAGCAGTTTAAGCGGGGGGGTGACCTACAATGAGCAGTTCTTC; cdr3_aa: CASSLSGGVTYNEQFF
clone_size: few; d_call: NA; v_call: TRBV4-1; j_call: TRBJ1-2; cdr3_nt: TGCGCCAGCAGCCAAGAACCACAGGGCTCAGGGGGCTACACCTTC; cdr3_aa: CASSQEPQGSGGYTF
clone_size: medium-sized; d_call: NA; v_call: TRBV19; j_call: TRBJ2-2; cdr3_nt: TGTGCCAGTAGTACCATTTCTACGGACACCGGGGAGCTGTTTTTT; cdr3_aa: CASSTISTDTGELFF
clone_size: NA; d_call: NA; v_call: TRBV5-4; j_call: TRBJ2-3; cdr3_nt: TGTGCCAGCAGCTTGACCCGGACAGATACGCAGTATTTT; cdr3_aa: CASSLTRTDTQYF
clone_size: NA; d_call: NA; v_call: TRBV24-1; j_call: TRBJ1-5; cdr3_nt: TGTGCCACCGGAGGCAGCGGCAATCAGCCCCAGCATTTT; cdr3_aa: CATGGSGNQPQHF
clone_size: NA; d_call: NA; v_call: TRBV11-3; j_call: TRBJ1-1; cdr3_nt: TGTGCCAGCAGCTCCTCGGGGACTGAAGCTTTCTTT; cdr3_aa: CASSSSGTEAFF
clone_size: NA; d_call: TRBD2; v_call: TRBV3-1/TRBV3-2; j_call: TRBJ2-1; cdr3_nt: TGTGCCAGCAGCCAAGATTTCGGGGGGTTGTACAATGAGCAGTTCTTC; cdr3_aa: CASSQDFGGLYNEQFF
clone_size: NA; d_call: TRBD2; v_call: TRBV15; j_call: TRBJ2-2; cdr3_nt: TGTGCCACCAGCAGGTTGCGTGGGGGGGCCGGGGAGCTGTTTTTT; cdr3_aa: CATSRLRGGAGELFF
clone_size: NA; d_call: TRBD2; v_call: TRBV24-1; j_call: TRBJ2-1; cdr3_nt: TGTGCCACCAGTGATTCGGGACTAGCGGGCCTTGGGGAGCAGTTCTTC; cdr3_aa: CATSDSGLAGLGEQFF
clone_size: once; d_call: NA; v_call: TRBV5-4; j_call: TRBJ2-7; cdr3_nt: TGTGCCAGCAGCTTGTGGGGAGCATACGAGCAGTACTTC; cdr3_aa: CASSLWGAYEQYF
clone_size: NA; d_call: NA; v_call: TRBV3-1/TRBV3-2; j_call: TRBJ1-6; cdr3_nt: TGTGCCAGCAGCCCTCTGGGGCAAATTTCACCCCTCCACTTT; cdr3_aa: CASSPLGQISPLHF
clone_size: NA; d_call: TRBD1; v_call: TRBV15; j_call: TRBJ2-5; cdr3_nt: TGTGCCACCAGCAGACAGGGGGCTTGGGAGACCCAGTACTTC; cdr3_aa: CATSRQGAWETQYF
clone_size: NA; d_call: TRBD1; v_call: TRBV10-3; j_call: TRBJ2-1; cdr3_nt: TGTGCCATCAGCGGGTCGGGACAGGGATACAATGAGCAGTTCTTC; cdr3_aa: CAISGSGQGYNEQFF
clone_size: few; d_call: NA; v_call: TRBV15; j_call: TRBJ2-7; cdr3_nt: TGTGCCACCAGCAGAGGGGGGCTCGACGAGCAGTACTTC; cdr3_aa: CATSRGGLDEQYF
clone_size: NA; d_call: TRBD1; v_call: TRBV28; j_call: TRBJ2-7; cdr3_nt: TGTGCCAGCACCTCGGGGCAGGGGGCCTACGAGCAGTACTTC; cdr3_aa: CASTSGQGAYEQYF
clone_size: once; d_call: TRBD2; v_call: TRBV3-1/TRBV3-2; j_call: TRBJ2-1; cdr3_nt: TGTGCCAGCAGCCAAGATAGGTTGGCGGGGGGGCGTAATGAGCAGTTCTTC; cdr3_aa: CASSQDRLAGGRNEQFF
clone_size: NA; d_call: TRBD1; v_call: TRBV28; j_call: TRBJ1-1; cdr3_nt: TGTGCCAGCAGTCTACAGGGGGGAAGGTCGAAAGCTTTCTTT; cdr3_aa: CASSLQGGRSKAFF
clone_size: NA; d_call: TRBD1; v_call: TRBV14; j_call: TRBJ1-4; cdr3_nt: TGTGCCAGCAGTCGGGACAGGGGTCGAGGTGAAAAACTGTTTTTT; cdr3_aa: CASSRDRGRGEKLFF
clone_size: NA; d_call: NA; v_call: TRBV5-1; j_call: TRBJ2-2; cdr3_nt: TGCGCCAGCAGCTCAGATCGCCCCGCCGGGGAGCTGTTTTTT; cdr3_aa: CASSSDRPAGELFF
clone_size: NA; d_call: NA; v_call: TRBV12-5; j_call: TRBJ2-2; cdr3_nt: TGTGCTAGTGGTTTGGTACAAGGGCCAGGGCAAGACACCGGGGAGCTGTTTTTT; cdr3_aa: CASGLVQGPGQDTGELFF
clone_size: NA; d_call: NA; v_call: TRBV29-1; j_call: TRBJ2-3; cdr3_nt: TGCAGCGTTGCGTCACTGTCCTCTAGCACAGATACGCAGTATTTT; cdr3_aa: CSVASLSSSTDTQYF
clone_size: once; d_call: NA; v_call: TRBV6-5; j_call: TRBJ2-2; cdr3_nt: TGTGCCAGGGACAGCTACACCGGGGAGCTGTTTTTT; cdr3_aa: CARDSYTGELFF
clone_size: NA; d_call: NA; v_call: TRBV6-5; j_call: TRBJ1-1; cdr3_nt: TGTGCCAGCAGCCGGCAGGGGACGAACACTGAAGCTTTCTTT; cdr3_aa: CASSRQGTNTEAFF
clone_size: NA; d_call: NA; v_call: TRBV9; j_call: TRBJ1-3; cdr3_nt: TGTGCCAGCAGCGTAGACGGGAGAAACACCATATATTTT; cdr3_aa: CASSVDGRNTIYF
clone_size: NA; d_call: NA; v_call: TRBV15; j_call: TRBJ1-1; cdr3_nt: TGTGCCACCATCCGAGGCAGGGGCTACACTGAAGCTTTCTTT; cdr3_aa: CATIRGRGYTEAFF
clone_size: NA; d_call: TRBD1; v_call: TRBV5-6; j_call: TRBJ1-2; cdr3_nt: TGTGCCAGCGGGCAGGGGGAAAGCTATGGCTACACCTTC; cdr3_aa: CASGQGESYGYTF
clone_size: NA; d_call: NA; v_call: TRBV27; j_call: TRBJ1-2; cdr3_nt: TGTGCCAGCAGTTTACAGGGCACCTATGGCTACACCTTC; cdr3_aa: CASSLQGTYGYTF
clone_size: NA; d_call: TRBD1; v_call: TRBV25-1; j_call: TRBJ1-6; cdr3_nt: TGTGCCAGCAGGGGGGACAGGGGGGACGGCTCACCCCTCCACTTT; cdr3_aa: CASRGDRGDGSPLHF
clone_size: NA; d_call: NA; v_call: TRBV19; j_call: TRBJ1-5; cdr3_nt: TGTGCCAGTAGTATTGGGGCGGGGCTGTATAGTCAGCCCCAGCATTTT; cdr3_aa: CASSIGAGLYSQPQHF
clone_size: NA; d_call: TRBD1; v_call: TRBV11-3; j_call: TRBJ2-2; cdr3_nt: TGTGCCAGCAGCTCGGGACAGACGAACACCGGGGAGCTGTTTTTT; cdr3_aa: CASSSGQTNTGELFF
clone_size: NA; d_call: TRBD1; v_call: TRBV2; j_call: TRBJ2-7; cdr3_nt: TGTGCCAGCAGCATGGGGACAGGGGGCTCCTACGAGCAGTACTTC; cdr3_aa: CASSMGTGGSYEQYF
clone_size: NA; d_call: NA; v_call: TRBV25-1; j_call: TRBJ2-7; cdr3_nt: TGTGCCAGCAGTGAAGGATCAGGGATTTACGAGCAGTACTTC; cdr3_aa: CASSEGSGIYEQYF
clone_size: NA; d_call: NA; v_call: TRBV11-2; j_call: TRBJ2-3; cdr3_nt: TGTGCCAGCAGCTTAAGTAGCGTCTCGACAGATACGCAGTATTTT; cdr3_aa: CASSLSSVSTDTQYF
clone_size: NA; d_call: TRBD2; v_call: TRBV2; j_call: TRBJ2-2; cdr3_nt: TGTGCCAGCAGTGCCCATCAAGCGGGGGGGCTCAGCGGGGAGCTGTTTTTT; cdr3_aa: CASSAHQAGGLSGELFF
clone_size: NA; d_call: TRBD1; v_call: TRBV2; j_call: TRBJ1-5; cdr3_nt: TGTGCCACCGCACAGGGGTTAAATCAGCCCCAGCATTTT; cdr3_aa: CATAQGLNQPQHF
clone_size: NA; d_call: NA; v_call: TRBV5-1; j_call: TRBJ2-3; cdr3_nt: TGCGCCAGCAGCTTGGATCAGGGTTACACAGATACGCAGTATTTT; cdr3_aa: CASSLDQGYTDTQYF